Each of the 19 T cell receptor beta chains below was sequenced from the same sample in a study of shared clonotypes between healthy human individuals. The assay was immunoSEQ multiplex PCR, and TCRdb's table has in-frame clones only and misses some. The sample has approximately 1,500,000 clones; approximately 98% are singletons. The sequenced sample consisted of naive CD4+ T cells sorted from blood. Subset noted: CD45RA+ positively selected. These receptors all stem from a man aged 25 to 40 in good health.

The chain combines TRBV30 with TRBJ1-5; D gene uncertain. This CDR3 is built from 16 residues. The V gene's germline CDR1 is GTSNPN and CDR2 SVGIG (reference sequence). V was cut by 2 bases and J by 4 bases, with 18 bases left in between. Here the CDR3 reads CAWSFHGILANQPQHF. The CDR3 DNA reads TGTGCCTGGAGTTTCCACGGGATTCTGGCTAATCAGCCCCAGCATTTT.

The chain joins TRBV4-1 to TRBJ2-1, with D maybe TRBD1 (6 bases). V was pared by 4 bases and J by 4 bases, with 17 bases between. From germline, CDR1 is MGHRA and CDR2 YSYEKL. This CDR3 is built from 16 residues. The CDR3 sequence is CASSRSGHKRYNEQFF. CDR3 bases: TGCGCCAGCAGCCGCTCGGGACACAAAAGATACAATGAGCAGTTCTTC.

The genes are TRBV29-1 and TRBJ2-2; D may be TRBD2 (6 bases). With 7 bases removed from V and 7 bases from J, the gap between germline ends came to 16 bases. This CDR3 comprises 13 residues. Germline CDR1 reads SQVTM; CDR2 reads ANQGSEA. The CDR3 reads CSAGTQRGGELFF. The DNA for the CDR3 is TGCAGCGCAGGGACTCAGAGAGGCGGGGAGCTGTTTTTT.

V and J are TRBV5-4 and TRBJ2-3, with D possibly matching TRBD1 (5 bases). Trimming pared 1 base from V and 2 bases from J, leaving 14 bases between. CDR1 is SGHNT, CDR2 YYREEE, per germline (reference sequence). The CDR3 has 16 residues. CDR3 DNA: TGTGCCAGCAGCTTGTATGACAGCTATTCCACAGATACGCAGTATTTT. Translating gives CASSLYDSYSTDTQYF. The whole variable domain, remainder taken from reference TRBV5-4 and TRBJ2-3, is ETGVTQSPTHLIKTRGQQVTLRCSSQSGHNTVSWYQQALGQGPQFIFQYYREEENGRGNFPPRFSGLQFPNYSSELNVNALELDDSALYLCASSLYDSYSTDTQYFGPGTRLTVL.

The J gene is TRBJ1-5, the V gene TRBV11-2; a weak D match, TRBD1 (5 bases). The CDR3 covers 13 residues. Germline lookup yields CDR1 SGHAT and CDR2 FQNNGV. V lost 6 bases and J 6 bases, leaving 12 bases between the germline ends. In DNA, the CDR3 is TGTGCCAGCAGTATAGACGGGGGTCAGCCCCAGCATTTT. This gives the protein CASSIDGGQPQHF.

V is TRBV23-1 and J is TRBJ1-3, with D unclear. TRBV23-1 is known as an ORF, though its function is uncertain. CDR3 length: 10 residues. Trimming removed 11 bases at V and 4 bases at J, with 6 bases between. CDR3 amino acids: CASEGNTIYF. CDR3 nucleotide sequence: TGCGCCTCAGAAGGAAACACCATATATTTT.

This clone was seen a single time. The chain carries TRBV5-1 and TRBJ2-2; D gene ambiguous. Trimming took off 2 bases at V and 6 bases at J, with 11 bases between the two ends. Germline lookup yields CDR1 SGHRS and CDR2 YFSETQ. The length of the CDR3 is 14 residues. In DNA, the CDR3 is TGCGCCAGCAGCTTCCCTCGCCCTCCCGGGGAGCTGTTTTTT. Translated, it gives CASSFPRPPGELFF.

This sequence joins TRBV11-2 and TRBJ2-3, with D perhaps matching TRBD1 (6 bases). Trimming took off 6 bases at V and 0 bases at J, with 16 bases between the two ends. The CDR3 has 16 amino acids. Per germline, CDR1 SGHAT and CDR2 FQNNGV. CDR3 region: CASSLVGQTSTDTQYF. CDR3 coding DNA: TGTGCCAGCAGTCTCGTCGGACAGACAAGCACAGATACGCAGTATTTT.

V usage is TRBV10-1 and J usage is TRBJ2-7; tentatively, D is TRBD1 or TRBD2 (6 bases each). Germline V gene lookup returns CDR1 WNHNN and CDR2 SYGVQD (reference sequence). The CDR3 covers 15 residues. The V and J ends lost 2 bases and 2 bases respectively, with 13 bases between them. The CDR3 DNA is TGCGCCAGCAGTGAGGCGATTGGGGGGCCCTACGAGCAGTACTTC. Encoded protein: CASSEAIGGPYEQYF.

This chain connects TRBV28 to TRBJ1-5, with D tentatively TRBD1 (6 bases). CDR1 and CDR2 from the germline V gene are MDHEN and SYDVKM. This CDR3 is built from 15 residues. The V end lost 7 bases, the J end lost 4 bases, and 17 bases lay between the germline ends. CDR3 sequence: CASTVGGASNQPQHF. In DNA form, the CDR3 reads TGTGCCAGCACCGTAGGGGGGGCTAGTAATCAGCCCCAGCATTTT.

The genes are TRBV5-5 and TRBJ1-5; 9 bases line up with TRBD1. The CDR3 extends over 14 amino acids. Losses at the gene ends were 4 bases for V and 6 bases for J; bases not matched to a gene: 5. The germline V gene has CDR1 SGHKS and CDR2 YYEKEE (reference sequence). As DNA, the CDR3 is TGTGCCAGCAGCCCGGACAGGGGAGGTCAGCCCCAGCATTTT. Protein sequence: CASSPDRGGQPQHF.

Note on this clone: The same CDR3 is also encoded by other DNA sequences in this sample. This chain links TRBV6-5 with TRBJ2-5; D unclear. Looked up from germline, CDR1 is MNHEY and CDR2 is SVGAGI. The V end lost 2 bases, the J end lost 2 bases, and 6 bases lay between the germline ends. The CDR3 contains 13 residues. CDR3 in amino acids: CASSYRSQETQYF. The CDR3 DNA is TGTGCCAGCAGTTACCGGTCTCAAGAGACCCAGTACTTC.

The rearrangement uses TRBV29-1 and TRBJ2-7; 7 bases agree with TRBD1. This CDR3 contains 14 residues. Germline V gives CDR1 SQVTM, CDR2 ANQGSEA. V lost 5 bases, J lost 4 bases, and 11 bases stayed unmatched. The CDR3 nucleotides read TGCAGCGTTTCATTTGAGGGGGCTCTGTACGAGCAGTACTTC. Encoded protein: CSVSFEGALYEQYF.

The V call is TRBV2, the J call TRBJ2-7; TRBD1 matches at 7 bases. CDR3 length: 16 amino acids. Germline-derived CDR1 and CDR2 are SNHLY and FYNNEI. V lost 2 bases, J lost 3 bases, and 10 bases stayed unmatched. The CDR3 coding sequence is TGTGCCAGCAGTGAAAGGCGGACAGGCGGTAACTACGAGCAGTACTTC. The encoded protein is CASSERRTGGNYEQYF.

The chain carries TRBV29-1 and TRBJ2-1; the D is unclear. The V end lost 3 bases, the J end lost 9 bases, and 15 bases lay between the germline ends. Germline V lookup: CDR1 SQVTM, CDR2 ANQGSEA. This CDR3 region has 13 residues. CDR3 residues: CSVEMRRGVEQFF. The DNA of the CDR3 is TGCAGCGTTGAGATGCGTCGTGGGGTTGAGCAGTTCTTC.

The V and J genes are TRBV29-1 and TRBJ2-2, with D uncertain. The germline V and J ends were trimmed by 6 bases and 2 bases, with 13 bases remaining between them. Per germline, CDR1 SQVTM and CDR2 ANQGSEA. The CDR3 is 14 amino acids. The CDR3 sequence is CSVPTLGNTGELFF. The CDR3 nucleotides read TGCAGCGTGCCCACCCTAGGAAACACCGGGGAGCTGTTTTTT.

The V call is TRBV19, the J call TRBJ2-5, with TRBD1 identical over 7 bases. From germline, CDR1 is LNHDA and CDR2 SQIVND (reference sequence). This CDR3 comprises 13 residues. V lost 7 bases to trimming and J lost 4 bases; unmatched junction nucleotides: 6. The CDR3, as DNA: TGTGCCAGTACCCGGGACAGTGGAGAGACCCAGTACTTC. Translated: CASTRDSGETQYF.

The chain links TRBV7-6 to TRBJ2-2, with 13 bases matching TRBD2. The ends lost 4 bases at V and 6 bases at J; junction bases unmatched: 17. Germline V CDR1 and CDR2: SGHVS, FNYEAQ. This CDR3 has 20 residues. The CDR3 DNA follows: TGTGCCAGCAGCTCGAGGACTAGCGGGAGCAGTTTCGGTTCCGCCGGGGAGCTGTTTTTT. Amino acid sequence: CASSSRTSGSSFGSAGELFF.

This clone appeared a few times. The V call is TRBV6-5, the J call TRBJ1-2; D gene ambiguous. V lost 6 bases to trimming and J lost 4 bases, with 9 bases between them. This CDR3 has 12 amino acids. Germline V gene sequence: CDR1 MNHEY, CDR2 SVGAGI. The CDR3 DNA follows: TGTGCCAGCAGCCAGCGGGCCTATGGCTACACCTTC. Its protein is CASSQRAYGYTF.